A selection of T cell receptor beta chains follows, all from one sample in a study of blood T cell repertoires in COVID-19. Using immunoSEQ multiplex PCR, the repertoire was profiled, and TCRdb retains in-frame clones only, with some absent. The sample lists 72,000 or so clones, approximately 89% occurring once. The sequenced sample was peripheral blood. Receptor source: a middle-aged man with active COVID-19. Both conserved end residues are part of each CDR3. Each record gives: clone size, V gene, CDR3 length, J gene, D gene, CDR3 protein, CDR3 DNA. D genes are given only for firm matches. Only part of the rows carry a size: once, few, many, or a class if the clone is expanded.

NA,TRBV5-1,15,TRBJ1-1,NA,CASSLVPGMNTEAFF,TGCGCCAGCAGCTTGGTTCCAGGGATGAACACTGAAGCTTTCTTT
once,TRBV5-1,16,TRBJ2-2,TRBD2,CASSLERGGFTGELFF,TGCGCCAGCAGCTTGGAACGGGGGGGCTTCACCGGGGAGCTGTTTTTT
NA,TRBV6-1,14,TRBJ1-2,TRBD1,CASSERQGLYGYTF,TGTGCCAGCAGTGAACGACAGGGGCTATATGGCTACACCTTC
once,TRBV6-5,16,TRBJ2-1,NA,CASSSQGTSSYNEQFF,TGTGCCAGCAGTTCTCAGGGGACGAGCTCCTACAATGAGCAGTTCTTC
NA,TRBV4-1,15,TRBJ1-5,TRBD1,CASSQDDRERQPQHF,TGCGCCAGCAGCCAAGATGACAGGGAAAGACAGCCCCAGCATTTT
NA,TRBV5-1,13,TRBJ1-2,TRBD1,CASSLTGEAGYTF,TGCGCCAGCAGCTTAACAGGGGAAGCTGGCTACACCTTC
NA,TRBV5-1,15,TRBJ2-3,NA,CASSGTGMSTDTQYF,TGCGCCAGCAGCGGTACAGGGATGAGCACAGATACGCAGTATTTT
NA,TRBV27,14,TRBJ1-1,NA,CASSADRMNTEAFF,TGTGCCAGCAGTGCCGACAGGATGAACACTGAAGCTTTCTTT
NA,TRBV7-2,16,TRBJ2-4,TRBD1,CASSLSTGGAKNIQYF,TGTGCCAGCAGCTTATCGACAGGGGGGGCCAAAAACATTCAGTACTTC
NA,TRBV7-2,16,TRBJ2-2,TRBD1,CASSPVARGMTGELFF,TGTGCCAGCAGCCCAGTAGCCAGGGGGATGACCGGGGAGCTGTTTTTT
NA,TRBV27,16,TRBJ1-2,TRBD1,CASGGTGYVANYGYTF,TGTGCCAGCGGAGGGACAGGGTACGTAGCTAACTATGGCTACACCTTC
NA,TRBV6-6,16,TRBJ1-3,TRBD1,CASSYAQGALGNTIYF,TGTGCCAGCAGTTACGCCCAGGGGGCGCTTGGAAACACCATATATTTT
once,TRBV4-3,14,TRBJ1-2,NA,CASSQVGEEGGYTF,TGCGCCAGCAGCCAAGTGGGGGAGGAGGGCGGCTACACCTTC
NA,TRBV7-8,13,TRBJ1-1,NA,CASSFNRNTEAFF,TGTGCCAGCAGCTTCAACAGGAACACTGAAGCTTTCTTT
once,TRBV28,14,TRBJ1-4,NA,CASSLGGRVEKLFF,TGTGCCAGCAGTTTAGGCGGCAGAGTTGAAAAACTGTTTTTT
NA,TRBV28,17,TRBJ2-1,NA,CASSERTERLYYNEQFF,TGTGCCAGCAGCGAAAGGACAGAGAGACTTTACTACAATGAGCAGTTCTTC
NA,TRBV7-2,15,TRBJ1-3,NA,CASRARVGSGNTIYF,TGTGCCAGCAGGGCCAGGGTGGGCTCTGGAAACACCATATATTTT
NA,TRBV6-1,15,TRBJ1-3,NA,CASSEAAGAGNTIYF,TGTGCCAGCAGTGAAGCAGCCGGGGCTGGAAACACCATATATTTT
NA,TRBV4-3,16,TRBJ1-2,NA,CASSQEWVNLRGGYTF,TGCGCCAGCAGCCAAGAGTGGGTTAATTTAAGGGGTGGCTACACCTTC
NA,TRBV10-3,13,TRBJ2-3,TRBD1,CAISGTGSDTQYF,TGTGCCATCAGTGGGACAGGGTCAGATACGCAGTATTTT
NA,TRBV11-2,14,TRBJ1-6,NA,CASSLGQGYSPLHF,TGTGCCAGCAGCTTAGGGCAGGGTTATTCACCCCTCCACTTT
NA,TRBV18,15,TRBJ2-1,TRBD2,CASSPGLAGVDEQFF,TGTGCCAGCTCGCCGGGACTAGCGGGAGTTGATGAGCAGTTCTTC
once,TRBV7-6,14,TRBJ2-5,TRBD2,CASSLAGGGETQYF,TGTGCCAGCAGCTTAGCGGGGGGGGGAGAGACCCAGTACTTC
NA,TRBV6-2/TRBV6-3,17,TRBJ2-7,TRBD2,CASSYTSGLAGVYEQYF,TGTGCCAGCAGTTACACATCGGGACTAGCGGGAGTATACGAGCAGTACTTC